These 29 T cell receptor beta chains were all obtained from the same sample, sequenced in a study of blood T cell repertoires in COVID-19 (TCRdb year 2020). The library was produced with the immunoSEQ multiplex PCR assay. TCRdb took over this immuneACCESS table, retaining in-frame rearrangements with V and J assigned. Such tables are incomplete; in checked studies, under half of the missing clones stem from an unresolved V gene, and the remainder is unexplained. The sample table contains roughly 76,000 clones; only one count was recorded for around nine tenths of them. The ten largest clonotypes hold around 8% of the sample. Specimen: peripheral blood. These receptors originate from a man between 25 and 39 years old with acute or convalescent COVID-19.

For the CDR3, the DNA is TGTGCCAGTAGAGGGACAGATCATGTTTGGCAGTACTTC. Translation gives CASRGTDHVWQYF. V usage is TRBV19 and J usage is TRBJ2-7, with 7 bases identical to TRBD1. CDR1 and CDR2 from the germline V gene are LNHDA and SQIVND (reference sequence). The CDR3 consists of 13 residues. Trimming took 6 bases from V and 9 from J; bases not matched to a gene: 11.

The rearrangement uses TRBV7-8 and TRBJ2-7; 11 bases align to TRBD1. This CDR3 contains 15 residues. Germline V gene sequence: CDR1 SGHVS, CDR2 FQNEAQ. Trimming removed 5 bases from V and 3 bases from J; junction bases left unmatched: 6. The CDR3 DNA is TGTGCCAGCAGCCTTCGGGGGACAGGGGGCTACGAGCAGTACTTC. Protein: CASSLRGTGGYEQYF. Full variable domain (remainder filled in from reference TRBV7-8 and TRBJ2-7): GAGVSQSPRYKVAKRGQDVALRCDPISGHVSLFWYQQALGQGPEFLTYFQNEAQLDKSGLPSDRFFAERPEGSVSTLKIQRTQQEDSAVYLCASSLRGTGGYEQYFGPGTRLTVT.

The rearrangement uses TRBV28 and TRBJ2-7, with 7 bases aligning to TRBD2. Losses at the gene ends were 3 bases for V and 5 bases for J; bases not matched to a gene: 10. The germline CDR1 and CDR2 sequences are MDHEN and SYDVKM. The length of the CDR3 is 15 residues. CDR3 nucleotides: TGTGCCAGCAGTTTTGGGATCAGCGGGGAGGACGAGCAGTACTTC. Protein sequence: CASSFGISGEDEQYF.

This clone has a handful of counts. In DNA, the CDR3 is TGTGCCAGCAGCAAAGCACCGGGGTGTTGTGGGGGCTACACCTTC. Its translation is CASSKAPGCCGGYTF. The chain joins TRBV21-1 to TRBJ1-2. TRBV21-1 is flagged as a pseudogene. CDR3 length: 15 residues.

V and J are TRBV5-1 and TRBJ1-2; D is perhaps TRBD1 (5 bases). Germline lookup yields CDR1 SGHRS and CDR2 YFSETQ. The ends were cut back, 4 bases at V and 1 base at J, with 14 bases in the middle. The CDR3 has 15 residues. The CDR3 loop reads CASSHTPGLNYGYTF. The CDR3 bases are TGCGCCAGCAGCCACACACCGGGACTTAACTATGGCTACACCTTC.

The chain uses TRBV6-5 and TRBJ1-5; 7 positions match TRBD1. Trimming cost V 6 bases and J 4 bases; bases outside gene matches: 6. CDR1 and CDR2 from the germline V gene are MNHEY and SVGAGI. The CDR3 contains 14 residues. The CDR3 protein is CASRVSRGNQPQHF. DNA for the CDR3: TGTGCCAGCAGGGTTTCCAGGGGGAATCAGCCCCAGCATTTT.

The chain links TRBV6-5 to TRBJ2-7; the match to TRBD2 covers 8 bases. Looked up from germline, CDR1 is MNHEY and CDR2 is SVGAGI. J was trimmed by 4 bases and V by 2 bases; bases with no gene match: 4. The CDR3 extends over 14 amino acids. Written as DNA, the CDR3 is TGTGCCAGCAGTTACGGTACGGGAGGGTACGAGCAGTACTTC. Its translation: CASSYGTGGYEQYF.

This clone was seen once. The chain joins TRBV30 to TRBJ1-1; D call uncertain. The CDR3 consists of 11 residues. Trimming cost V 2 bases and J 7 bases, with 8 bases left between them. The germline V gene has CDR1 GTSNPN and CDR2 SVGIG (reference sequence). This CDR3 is CAWSSQYEAFF. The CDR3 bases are TGTGCCTGGAGTTCGCAGTATGAAGCTTTCTTT.

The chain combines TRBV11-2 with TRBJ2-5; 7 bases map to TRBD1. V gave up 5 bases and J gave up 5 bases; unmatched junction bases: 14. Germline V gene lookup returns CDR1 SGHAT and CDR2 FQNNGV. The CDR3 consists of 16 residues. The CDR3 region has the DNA TGTGCCAGCAGCCCCGGGACAGCCAGGATAGGGGAGACCCAGTACTTC. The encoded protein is CASSPGTARIGETQYF.

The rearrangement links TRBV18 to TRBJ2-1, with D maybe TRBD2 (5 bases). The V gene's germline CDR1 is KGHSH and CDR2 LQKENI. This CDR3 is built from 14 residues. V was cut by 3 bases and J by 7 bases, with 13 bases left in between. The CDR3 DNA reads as TGTGCCAGCTCACCCCGGACTCCAAGTAATGAGCAGTTCTTC. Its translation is CASSPRTPSNEQFF.

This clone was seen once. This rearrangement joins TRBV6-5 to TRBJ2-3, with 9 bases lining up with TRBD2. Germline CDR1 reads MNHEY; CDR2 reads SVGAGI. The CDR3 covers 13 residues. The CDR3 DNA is TGTGCGAGCTTAGCGGGAGGCACAGATACGCAGTATTTT. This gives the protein CASLAGGTDTQYF.

DNA of the CDR3: TGTGCCAGCAGTGGACAGAGCTACGAGCAGTACTTC. The encoded protein is CASSGQSYEQYF. The V call is TRBV2, the J call TRBJ2-7, with a weak D call TRBD1 (5 bases). This CDR3 comprises 12 residues. The germline V gene encodes CDR1 SNHLY and CDR2 FYNNEI. The germline V and J ends were trimmed by 4 bases and 3 bases, with 7 bases remaining between them.

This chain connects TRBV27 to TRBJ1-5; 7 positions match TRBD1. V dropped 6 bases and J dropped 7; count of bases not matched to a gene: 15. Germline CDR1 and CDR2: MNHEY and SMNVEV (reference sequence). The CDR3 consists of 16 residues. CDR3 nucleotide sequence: TGTGCCAGCAGCCCGAATCCTAGGCAGGGGGGACAGCCCCAGCATTTT. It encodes CASSPNPRQGGQPQHF.

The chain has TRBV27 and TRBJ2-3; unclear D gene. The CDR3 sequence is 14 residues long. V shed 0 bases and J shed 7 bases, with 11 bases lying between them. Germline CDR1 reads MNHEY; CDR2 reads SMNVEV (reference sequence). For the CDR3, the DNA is TGTGCCAGCAGTTTATCCACATTTTCGAATACGCAGTATTTT. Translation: CASSLSTFSNTQYF.

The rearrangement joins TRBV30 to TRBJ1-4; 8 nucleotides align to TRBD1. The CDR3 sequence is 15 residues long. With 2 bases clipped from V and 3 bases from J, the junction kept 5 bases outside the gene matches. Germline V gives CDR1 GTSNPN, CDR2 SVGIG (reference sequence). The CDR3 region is CAWSRQGPANEKLFF. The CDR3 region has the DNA TGTGCCTGGAGTCGACAGGGGCCTGCTAATGAAAAACTGTTTTTT.

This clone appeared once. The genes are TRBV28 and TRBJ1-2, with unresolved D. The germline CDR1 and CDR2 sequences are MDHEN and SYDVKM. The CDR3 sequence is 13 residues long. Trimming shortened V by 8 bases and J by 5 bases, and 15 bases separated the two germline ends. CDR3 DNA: TGTGCCAGCTCCCCGGACGGGGTGTATGGCTACACCTTC. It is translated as CASSPDGVYGYTF.

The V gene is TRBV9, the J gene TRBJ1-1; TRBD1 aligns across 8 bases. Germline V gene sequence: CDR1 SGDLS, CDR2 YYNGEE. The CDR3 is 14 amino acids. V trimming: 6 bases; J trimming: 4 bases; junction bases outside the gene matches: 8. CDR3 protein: CASTPGQGGTEAFF. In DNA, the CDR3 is TGTGCCAGCACCCCCGGACAGGGCGGCACTGAAGCTTTCTTT.

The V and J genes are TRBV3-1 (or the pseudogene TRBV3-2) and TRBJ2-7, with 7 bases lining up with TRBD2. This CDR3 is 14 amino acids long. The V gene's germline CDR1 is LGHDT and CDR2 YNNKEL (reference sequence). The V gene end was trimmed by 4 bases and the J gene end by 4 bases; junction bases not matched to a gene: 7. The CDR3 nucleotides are TGTGCCAGCAGCCCTATCACGGGAGGTTACGAGCAGTACTTC. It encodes CASSPITGGYEQYF.

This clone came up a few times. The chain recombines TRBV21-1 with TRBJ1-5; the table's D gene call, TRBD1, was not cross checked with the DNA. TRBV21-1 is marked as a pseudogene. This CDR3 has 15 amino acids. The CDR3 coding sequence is TGTGCCAGCAGCCCAGGGCAGGAACCTAATCAGCCCCAGCATTTT. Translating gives CASSPGQEPNQPQHF.

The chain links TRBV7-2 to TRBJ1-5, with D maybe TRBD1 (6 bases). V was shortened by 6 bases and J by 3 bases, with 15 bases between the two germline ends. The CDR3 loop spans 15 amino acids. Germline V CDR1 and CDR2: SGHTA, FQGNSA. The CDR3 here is CASSFGGQFNQPQHF. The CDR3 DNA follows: TGTGCCAGCAGTTTTGGCGGACAGTTCAATCAGCCCCAGCATTTT.

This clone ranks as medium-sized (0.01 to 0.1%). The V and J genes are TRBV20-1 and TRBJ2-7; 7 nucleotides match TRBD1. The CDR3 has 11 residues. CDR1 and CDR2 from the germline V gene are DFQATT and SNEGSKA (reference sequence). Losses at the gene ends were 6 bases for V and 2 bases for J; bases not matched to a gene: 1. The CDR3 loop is CSAGQAYEQYF. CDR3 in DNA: TGCAGTGCAGGACAGGCCTACGAGCAGTACTTC.

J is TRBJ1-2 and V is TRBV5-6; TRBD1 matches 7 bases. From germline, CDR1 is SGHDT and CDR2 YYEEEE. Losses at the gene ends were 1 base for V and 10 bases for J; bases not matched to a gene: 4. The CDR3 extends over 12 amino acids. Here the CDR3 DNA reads TGTGCCAGCAGCTTGACACAGGGGTACTACACCTTC. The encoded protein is CASSLTQGYYTF.

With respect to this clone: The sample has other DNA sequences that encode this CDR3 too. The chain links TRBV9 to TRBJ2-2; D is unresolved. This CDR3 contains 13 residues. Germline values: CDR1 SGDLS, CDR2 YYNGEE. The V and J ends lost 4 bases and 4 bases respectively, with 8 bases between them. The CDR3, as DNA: TGTGCCAGCAGCCCTAGTCCCACCGGGGAGCTGTTTTTT. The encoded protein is CASSPSPTGELFF.

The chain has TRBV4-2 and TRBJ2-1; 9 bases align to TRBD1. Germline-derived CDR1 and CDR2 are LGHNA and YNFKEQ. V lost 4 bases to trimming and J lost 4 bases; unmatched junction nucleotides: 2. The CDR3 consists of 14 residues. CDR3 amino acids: CASSPGQGYNEQFF. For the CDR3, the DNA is TGTGCCAGCAGCCCGGGACAGGGATACAATGAGCAGTTCTTC.

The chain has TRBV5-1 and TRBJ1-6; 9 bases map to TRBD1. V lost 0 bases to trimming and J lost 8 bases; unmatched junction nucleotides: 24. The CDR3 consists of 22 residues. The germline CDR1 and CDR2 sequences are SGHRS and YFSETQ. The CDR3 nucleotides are TGCGCCAGCAGCTTGGGCCATTCCACAGGGGGCGCTTTCCCAGAATATGATTCACCCCTCCACTTT. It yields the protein CASSLGHSTGGAFPEYDSPLHF. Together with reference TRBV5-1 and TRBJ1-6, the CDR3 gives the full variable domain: KAGVTQTPRYLIKTRGQQVTLSCSPISGHRSVSWYQQTPGQGLQFLFEYFSETQRNKGNFPGRFSGRQFSNSRSEMNVSTLELGDSALYLCASSLGHSTGGAFPEYDSPLHFGNGTRLTVT.

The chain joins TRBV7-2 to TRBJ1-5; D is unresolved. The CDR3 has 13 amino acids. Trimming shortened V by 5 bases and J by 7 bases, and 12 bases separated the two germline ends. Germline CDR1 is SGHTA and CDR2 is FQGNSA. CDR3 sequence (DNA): TGTGCCAGCAGCCTAGGGAGGGCGCAGCCCCAGCATTTT. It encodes CASSLGRAQPQHF.

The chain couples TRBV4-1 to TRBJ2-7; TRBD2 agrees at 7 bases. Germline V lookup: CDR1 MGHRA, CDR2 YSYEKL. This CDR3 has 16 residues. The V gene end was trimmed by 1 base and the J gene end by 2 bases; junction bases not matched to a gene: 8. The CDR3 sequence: CASSQAVMGRAYEQYF. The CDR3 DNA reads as TGCGCCAGCAGCCAAGCCGTAATGGGGAGGGCCTACGAGCAGTACTTC.

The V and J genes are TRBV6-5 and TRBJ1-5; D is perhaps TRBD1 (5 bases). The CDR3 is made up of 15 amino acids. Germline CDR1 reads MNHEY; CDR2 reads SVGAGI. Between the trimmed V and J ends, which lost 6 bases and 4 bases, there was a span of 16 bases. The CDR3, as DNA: TGTGCCAGCAGACCCCGGGACTTTCAAAATCAGCCCCAGCATTTT. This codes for CASRPRDFQNQPQHF.

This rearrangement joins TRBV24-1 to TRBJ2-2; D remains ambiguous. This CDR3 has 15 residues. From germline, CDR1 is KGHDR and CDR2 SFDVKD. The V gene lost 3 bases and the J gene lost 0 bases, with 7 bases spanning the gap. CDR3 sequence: CATSDTIANTGELFF. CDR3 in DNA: TGTGCCACCAGTGATACCATAGCGAACACCGGGGAGCTGTTTTTT.